This T cell receptor (beta chain) was captured in a study of blood T cell repertoires in COVID-19. Study context: Samples representing acute and convalescent COVID-19 were sourced from the United States, Italy and Spain. T cells, B-cell-depleted T cells, or PBMCs supplied cDNA or gDNA.

One Seattle source followed patients from active infection through their disease course. The CDR3 has 16 amino acids. With 5 bases removed from V and 3 bases from J, the gap between germline ends came to 17 bases. The germline V gene has CDR1 MDHEN and CDR2 SYDVKM. Methods used by the authors: For nucleated cells, counts were estimated from reference gene primer amplification. Clones were sequenced by immunoSEQ multiplex PCR, and TCRdb holds only the in-frame ones, with some missing. V and J calls and clone size are given by that table; D and trimming were obtained from the DNA. The sample has approximately 180,000 clones, over 70% seen once.

The sequenced sample consisted of peripheral blood. This rearrangement joins TRBV28 to TRBJ1-5, with D possibly being TRBD1 (6 bases). The TCR sequence derives from a woman in her 40s with COVID-19, enrolled during active disease. CDR3 sequence reads: CASSPWAGATNQPQHF. The CDR3 nucleotides are TGTGCCAGCAGTCCATGGGCGGGGGCGACCAATCAGCCCCAGCATTTT. The full variable domain, rest sourced from reference TRBV28 and TRBJ1-5, is DVKVTQSSRYLVKRTGEKVFLECVQDMDHENMFWYRQDPGLGLRLIYFSYDVKMKEKGDIPEGYSVSREKKERFSLILESASTNQTSMYLCASSPWAGATNQPQHFGDGTRLSIL.